Listed below are T cell receptor beta chains from one sample, sequenced in a study of T cell repertoires in cytomegalovirus infection. The antigens for these receptors are not known. MiXCR, run by TCRdb on the reads, gives a single entry per CDR3 protein. The table lists approximately 120,000 distinct CDR3 sequences, less than 30% of them singletons. The sequencing here drew on CD8+ T cells from cultured PBMCs, taken from culture after CMV antigen stimulation. Receptors originate from a human donor in good health (CMV status not recorded). Some clones in this sample may be carry-over from other donors' samples. Both conserved end residues are part of each CDR3. A D gene is named only where the DNA matches it firmly. Expanded clones get a size class; other rows say once, few or many, or leave the size out.

>.|few|TRBV12-3/TRBV12-4|TRBJ1-1
TGTGCCAGCAGTCCGACAGTTATGAACACTGAAGCTTTCTTT
CASSPTVMNTEAFF
>TRBD1|.|TRBV4-1|TRBJ2-5
TGCGCCAGCAGCCAAGTCTCACAGGGGCAGCGGACCCAGTACTTC
CASSQVSQGQRTQYF
>.|.|TRBV12-3/TRBV12-4|TRBJ2-1
TGTGCCAGCAGTTTTGGGGAGTTCTACAATGAGCAGTTCTTC
CASSFGEFYNEQFF
>.|few|TRBV20-1|TRBJ1-4
TGCAGTGCTAGGGGCGGCAGGGGTAATGAAAAACTGTTTTTT
CSARGGRGNEKLFF
>.|.|TRBV6-6|TRBJ1-1
TGTGCCAGCAGTCCCGACAGGACGATTACTGAAGCTTTCTTT
CASSPDRTITEAFF
>.|.|TRBV18|TRBJ2-5
TGTGCCAGCTCACCTACACCAGGGATTGAGACCCAGTACTTC
CASSPTPGIETQYF
>TRBD1|few|TRBV27|TRBJ1-5
TGTGCCAGCAGGGACAGGGGGAAGGGTCAGCCCCAGCATTTT
CASRDRGKGQPQHF
>.|few|TRBV28|TRBJ1-5
TGTGCCAGCAGTTATTTCCCCAATCAGCCCCAGCATTTT
CASSYFPNQPQHF
>TRBD1|.|TRBV7-9|TRBJ1-1
TGTGCCAACAGCCCGCAACAGGGGGGTAGTGGTACTGAAGCTTTCTTT
CANSPQQGGSGTEAFF
>.|.|TRBV2|TRBJ1-5
TGTGCCAGCAGCCCCGGGACATTAAGCAATCAGCCCCAGCATTTT
CASSPGTLSNQPQHF
>.|few|TRBV7-2|TRBJ1-5
TGTGCCAGCAGCTTATTTAACAGCAATCAGCCCCAGCATTTT
CASSLFNSNQPQHF
>.|few|TRBV4-1|TRBJ2-7
TGCGCCAGCAGCCAAGGACAGGACTCCTACGAGCAGTACTTC
CASSQGQDSYEQYF
>TRBD2|few|TRBV15|TRBJ2-7
TGTGCCACCAGGATAACTAGCGGGGGAGCCTACGAGCAGTACTTC
CATRITSGGAYEQYF
>TRBD2|.|TRBV9|TRBJ2-5
TGTGCCAGCAGCCTAGCGGGATCTCAAGAGACCCAGTACTTC
CASSLAGSQETQYF
>.|.|TRBV29-1|TRBJ1-1
TGCAGCGTGAGACTGGGGAACACTGAAGCTTTCTTT
CSVRLGNTEAFF
>.|few|TRBV20-1|TRBJ2-5
TGCAGTGCTAGAGATTTGCAGGGAGGCTGGGACCAAGAGACCCAGTACTTC
CSARDLQGGWDQETQYF
>.|.|TRBV7-9|TRBJ1-1
TGTGCCAGCAGCTTAGTACGGGGCTTGAACACTGAAGCTTTCTTT
CASSLVRGLNTEAFF
>.|.|TRBV7-9|TRBJ1-1
TGTGCCAGCAGCGTTACGACGAACACTGAAGCTTTCTTT
CASSVTTNTEAFF
>.|many|TRBV7-9|TRBJ1-3
TGTGCCAGCAGCCCTGCCCTGAGCTCTGGAAACACCATATATTTT
CASSPALSSGNTIYF
>.|few|TRBV5-1|TRBJ2-3
TGCGCCAGCAGCTGGGCCGACACAGATACGCAGTATTTT
CASSWADTDTQYF
>.|many|TRBV2|TRBJ1-3
TGTGCCAGCAGTGAGGAACAATCCTCTGGAAACACCATATATTTT
CASSEEQSSGNTIYF
>.|.|TRBV25-1|TRBJ1-6
TGTGCCAGCAGTAAACAAGGGGCAGCGTCACCCCTCCACTTT
CASSKQGAASPLHF
>.|few|TRBV6-6|TRBJ2-2
TGTGCCAGCCGACGGATTACTACCGGGGAGCTGTTTTTT
CASRRITTGELFF
>.|.|TRBV27|TRBJ1-1
TGTGCCAGCAGAGGGGGGCCGAACACTGAAGCTTTCTTT
CASRGGPNTEAFF
>.|.|TRBV2|TRBJ2-2
TGTGCCAGCAGTGATTTGTCTGCGAACACCGGGGAGCTGTTTTTT
CASSDLSANTGELFF
>.|few|TRBV12-3/TRBV12-4|TRBJ1-2
TGTGCCAGCAGTTTAAACACGGGGCCCTATGGCTACACCTTC
CASSLNTGPYGYTF
>.|.|TRBV5-6|TRBJ1-6
TGTGCCAGCAGCGGGACGGAGGGATGGTCCTATAATTCACCCCTCCACTTT
CASSGTEGWSYNSPLHF
>.|few|TRBV27|TRBJ2-1
TGTGCCAGCTCCTCGATCCGAGAGGATGAGCAGTTCTTC
CASSSIREDEQFF
>TRBD1|many|TRBV7-6|TRBJ1-1
TGTGCCAGCAGCTTAGCGAGACAGGGGGCTCGGAAAAACACTGAAGCTTTCTTT
CASSLARQGARKNTEAFF
>TRBD2|.|TRBV4-1|TRBJ2-7
TGCGCCACTGGGGGGGAGGGTGGCGAGCAGTACTTC
CATGGEGGEQYF
>.|.|TRBV27|TRBJ1-6
TGTGCCAGCAGTCTCTCGATCTCTTCACCCCTCCACTTT
CASSLSISSPLHF
>TRBD2|few|TRBV5-1|TRBJ2-2
TGCGCCAGCAGCTCCGGACTAGCGGGGGGGCCCGGGGAGCTGTTTTTT
CASSSGLAGGPGELFF
>TRBD2|.|TRBV6-2/TRBV6-3|TRBJ2-1
TGTGCCAGCAGTCATACTAGCGGGGGTTACAATGAGCAGTTCTTC
CASSHTSGGYNEQFF
>.|.|TRBV2|TRBJ2-1
TGTGCCAGCCTGGGGGGGGCGGCTATCTACAATGAGCAGTTCTTC
CASLGGAAIYNEQFF